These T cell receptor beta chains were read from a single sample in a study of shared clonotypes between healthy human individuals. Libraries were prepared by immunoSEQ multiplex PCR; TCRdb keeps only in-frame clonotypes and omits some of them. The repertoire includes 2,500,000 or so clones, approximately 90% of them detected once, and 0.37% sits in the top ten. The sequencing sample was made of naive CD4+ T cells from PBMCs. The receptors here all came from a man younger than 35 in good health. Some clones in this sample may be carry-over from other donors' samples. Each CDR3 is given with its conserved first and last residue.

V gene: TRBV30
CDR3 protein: CALIRLAPLGQFF

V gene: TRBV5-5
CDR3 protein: CASSAVLFEKLFF

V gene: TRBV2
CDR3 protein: CASRHPGQGSADTQYF

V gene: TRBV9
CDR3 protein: CASSVGRRETQYF

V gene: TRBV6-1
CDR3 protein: CASSAGQGSHTNTEAFF

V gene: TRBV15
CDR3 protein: CATSRATGYQETQYF

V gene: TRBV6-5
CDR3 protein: CASSHDFPYNEQFF

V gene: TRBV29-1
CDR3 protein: CSVDPGGTGELFF

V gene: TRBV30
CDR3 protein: CAWSVGTGNTIYF

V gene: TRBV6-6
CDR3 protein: CASSYPEETQYF

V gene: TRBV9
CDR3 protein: CASSVVSGSAYNEQFF

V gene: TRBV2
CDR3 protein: CASSDRTPRLFF

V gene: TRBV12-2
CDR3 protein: CASRVLAWEQYF

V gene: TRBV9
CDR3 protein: CASSVGGGPSLQFF

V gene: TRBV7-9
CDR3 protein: CASPAGSSGTDTQYF

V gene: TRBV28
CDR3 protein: CASSPRQGYNEQFF

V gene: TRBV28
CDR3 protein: CASSLYGNNQPQHF

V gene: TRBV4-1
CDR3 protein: CASSQAPTQETQYF

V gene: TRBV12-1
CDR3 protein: CAIPTSGRDNEQFF

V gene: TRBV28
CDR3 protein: CASSSTGTHSSYEQYF

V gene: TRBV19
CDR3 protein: CASSIGGLETQYF

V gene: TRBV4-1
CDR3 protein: CASSQGLAPETQYF